This TCR beta chain was captured in a study of OX40 agonist ivuxolimab in advanced cancers. Study in general: Dosing consisted of intravenous ivuxolimab at 0.01 to 10 mg/kg every 2 weeks.

The protocol was immunoSEQ multiplex PCR, while the TCRdb copy is restricted to in-frame clones and leaves out a portion. The sample has fewer than 100,000 clones, about four fifths seen once. This CDR3 is built from 15 residues. J gave up 6 bases and V 2 bases, and 3 bases lay outside the gene matches. In germline, CDR1 is MGHRA, CDR2 YSYEKL. V gene TRBV4-1 combines with J gene TRBJ1-4; 10 nucleotides align to TRBD1. The receptor was isolated from an adult with an advanced solid tumor such as melanoma, head and neck, liver or kidney cancer. The specimen was CD4+ or CD8+ T cells sorted from blood, collected in a trial of the OX40 agonist ivuxolimab. CDR3 nucleotides: TGCGCCAGCAGCCAACACGGGACAGGGGATGAAAAACTGTTTTTT. Translation gives CASSQHGTGDEKLFF.